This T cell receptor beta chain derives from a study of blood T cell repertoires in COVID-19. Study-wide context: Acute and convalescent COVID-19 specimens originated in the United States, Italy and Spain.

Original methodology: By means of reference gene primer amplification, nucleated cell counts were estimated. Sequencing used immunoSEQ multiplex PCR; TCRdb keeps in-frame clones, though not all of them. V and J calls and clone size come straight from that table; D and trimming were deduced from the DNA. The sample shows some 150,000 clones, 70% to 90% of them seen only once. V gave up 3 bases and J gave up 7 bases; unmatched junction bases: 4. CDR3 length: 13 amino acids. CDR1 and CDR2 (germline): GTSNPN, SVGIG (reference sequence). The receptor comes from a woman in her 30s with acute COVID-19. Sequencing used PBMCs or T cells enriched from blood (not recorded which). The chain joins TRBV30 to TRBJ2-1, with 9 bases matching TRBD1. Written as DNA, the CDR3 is TGTGCCTGGAGCCGGGACAGGGCTAATGAGCAGTTCTTC. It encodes CAWSRDRANEQFF.